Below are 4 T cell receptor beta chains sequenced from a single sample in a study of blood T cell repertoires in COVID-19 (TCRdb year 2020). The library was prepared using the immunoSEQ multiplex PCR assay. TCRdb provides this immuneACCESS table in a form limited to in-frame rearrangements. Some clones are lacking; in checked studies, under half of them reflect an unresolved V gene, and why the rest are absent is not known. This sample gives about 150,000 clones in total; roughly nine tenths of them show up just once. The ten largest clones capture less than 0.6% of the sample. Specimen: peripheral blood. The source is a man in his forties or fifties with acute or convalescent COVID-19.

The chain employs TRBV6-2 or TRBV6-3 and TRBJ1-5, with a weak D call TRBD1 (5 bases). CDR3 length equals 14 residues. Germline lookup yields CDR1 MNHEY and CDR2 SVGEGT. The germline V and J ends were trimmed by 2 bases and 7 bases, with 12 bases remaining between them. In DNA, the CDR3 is TGTGCCAGCAGTTACCCGGGCGGGGGACAGCCCCAGCATTTT. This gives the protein CASSYPGGGQPQHF.

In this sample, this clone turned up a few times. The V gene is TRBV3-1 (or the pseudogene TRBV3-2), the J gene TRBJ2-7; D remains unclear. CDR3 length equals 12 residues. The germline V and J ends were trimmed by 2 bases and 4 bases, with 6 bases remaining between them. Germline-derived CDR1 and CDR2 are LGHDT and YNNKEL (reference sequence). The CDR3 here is CASSQTRYEQYF. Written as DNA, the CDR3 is TGTGCCAGCAGCCAAACTCGGTACGAGCAGTACTTC.

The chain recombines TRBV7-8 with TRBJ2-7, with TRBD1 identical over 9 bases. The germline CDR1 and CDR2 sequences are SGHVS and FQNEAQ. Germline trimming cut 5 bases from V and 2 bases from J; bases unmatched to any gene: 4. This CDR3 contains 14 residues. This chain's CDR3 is CASSKGQGPYEQYV. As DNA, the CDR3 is TGTGCCAGCAGCAAAGGACAGGGGCCCTACGAGCAGTACGTC.

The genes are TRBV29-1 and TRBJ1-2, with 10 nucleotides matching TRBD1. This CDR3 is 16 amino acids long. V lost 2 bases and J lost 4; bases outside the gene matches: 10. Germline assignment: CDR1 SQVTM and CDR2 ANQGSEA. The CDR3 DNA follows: TGCAGCGTTGAATTCTCTGGACAGGGGGGACTCTATGGCTACACCTTC. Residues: CSVEFSGQGGLYGYTF.